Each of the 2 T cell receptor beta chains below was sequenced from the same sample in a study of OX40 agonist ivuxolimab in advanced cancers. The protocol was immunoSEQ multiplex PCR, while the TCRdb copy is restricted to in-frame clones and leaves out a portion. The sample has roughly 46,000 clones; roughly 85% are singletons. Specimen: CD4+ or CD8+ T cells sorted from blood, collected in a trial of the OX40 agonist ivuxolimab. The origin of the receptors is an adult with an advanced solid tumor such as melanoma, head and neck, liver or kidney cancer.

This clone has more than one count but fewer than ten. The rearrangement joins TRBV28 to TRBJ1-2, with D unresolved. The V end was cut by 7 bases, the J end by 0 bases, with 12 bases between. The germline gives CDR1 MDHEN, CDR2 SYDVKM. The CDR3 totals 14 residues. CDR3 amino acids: CASTSPGPNYGYTF. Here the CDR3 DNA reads TGTGCCAGCACCTCGCCAGGACCTAACTATGGCTACACCTTC.

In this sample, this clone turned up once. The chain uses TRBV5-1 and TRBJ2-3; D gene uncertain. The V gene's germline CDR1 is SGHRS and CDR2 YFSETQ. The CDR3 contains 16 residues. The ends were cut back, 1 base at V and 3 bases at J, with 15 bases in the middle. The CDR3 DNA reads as TGCGCCAGCAGCTTGATAGGGCCAGGAGAGACAGATACGCAGTATTTT. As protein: CASSLIGPGETDTQYF. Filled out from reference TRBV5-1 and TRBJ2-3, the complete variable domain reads KAGVTQTPRYLIKTRGQQVTLSCSPISGHRSVSWYQQTPGQGLQFLFEYFSETQRNKGNFPGRFSGRQFSNSRSEMNVSTLELGDSALYLCASSLIGPGETDTQYFGPGTRLTVL.